Each of the 8 T cell receptor beta chains below was sequenced from the same sample in a study of Tregs in tolerant kidney transplant recipients. Only in-frame clones appear in the TCRdb table, and some are missing; sequencing was by immunoSEQ multiplex PCR. The sample shows approximately 60,000 clones, around four fifths of them seen only once. The sample taken for sequencing was CD4+ T cells from blood. The receptors come from a human donor in good health.

The rearrangement links TRBV10-2 to TRBJ2-1, with TRBD2 matching 15 bases. This CDR3 comprises 17 residues. V was clipped by 2 bases and J by 9 bases; unmatched bases: 8. Germline V CDR1 and CDR2: WSHSY, SAAADI. This CDR3 reads CASSEDLGTSGGTEQFF. CDR3 DNA: TGCGCCAGCAGTGAGGACCTTGGGACTAGCGGGGGGACTGAGCAGTTCTTC.

The rearrangement uses TRBV6-1 and TRBJ1-5, with a possible D match to TRBD1 (5 bases). The germline V gene has CDR1 MNHNS and CDR2 SASEGT. Trimming left V 5 bases short and J 5 bases short, with 16 bases between. CDR3 length equals 15 residues. CDR3 region: CASSTDPDSDQPQHF. CDR3 DNA sequence: TGTGCCAGCAGTACGGACCCTGACAGCGATCAGCCCCAGCATTTT.

J is TRBJ2-7 and V is TRBV5-6; maybe TRBD2 (6 bases). The CDR3 covers 13 residues. Germline V lookup: CDR1 SGHDT, CDR2 YYEEEE. Trimming took off 3 bases at V and 6 bases at J, with 13 bases between the two ends. CDR3 protein: CASSYGSGGEQYF. The CDR3 coding sequence is TGTGCCAGCAGCTACGGTAGCGGAGGCGAGCAGTACTTC.

The chain combines TRBV5-6 with TRBJ2-7, with 10 positions matching TRBD1. Germline lookup yields CDR1 SGHDT and CDR2 YYEEEE. Trimming cost V 4 bases and J 11 bases; bases outside gene matches: 12. The CDR3 sequence is 14 residues long. CDR3 loop: CASSAGTGDVREYF. The CDR3 bases are TGTGCCAGCAGCGCCGGGACAGGGGATGTAAGGGAGTACTTC.

The V and J genes are TRBV5-6 and TRBJ2-3; 9 bases match TRBD2. V shed 3 bases and J 0 bases; nucleotides not matched to a gene: 5. The V gene's germline CDR1 is SGHDT and CDR2 YYEEEE. The CDR3 loop spans 16 amino acids. Written as DNA, the CDR3 is TGTGCCAGCAGCTGGGAGACTAGCGGTAGCACAGATACGCAGTATTTT. Translating it yields CASSWETSGSTDTQYF.

The chain combines TRBV7-8 with TRBJ1-4; no firm D call. The length of the CDR3 is 16 residues. Trimming took off 1 base at V and 0 bases at J, with 9 bases between the two ends. Per the germline V gene, CDR1 is SGHVS and CDR2 is FQNEAQ. As DNA, the CDR3 is TGTGCCAGCAGCTTAGTCTGGGGTTCAACTAATGAAAAACTGTTTTTT. Its protein is CASSLVWGSTNEKLFF.

This chain connects TRBV18 to TRBJ2-5; 7 bases fit TRBD1. The CDR3 is 16 amino acids. V lost 3 bases, J lost 6 bases, and 13 bases stayed unmatched. CDR1 KGHSH and CDR2 LQKENI come from the germline V gene. The CDR3 loop is CASSPWDSVLSKTQYF. As DNA, the CDR3 is TGTGCCAGCTCACCGTGGGACAGCGTCCTATCTAAGACCCAGTACTTC.

V gene TRBV7-2 combines with J gene TRBJ1-5; possible D gene TRBD1, 6 bases. The germline CDR1 and CDR2 sequences are SGHTA and FQGNSA. The CDR3 contains 16 residues. Trimming shortened V by 5 bases and J by 7 bases, and 21 bases separated the two germline ends. The CDR3 region has the DNA TGTGCCAGCAGCCTATCCAGGCCGACAGGTTGGCAGCCCCAGCATTTT. It specifies CASSLSRPTGWQPQHF.